The 26 T cell receptor beta chains below all came from one sample that was sequenced in a study of T cells in localized non-small cell lung cancer. Clones were read by immunoSEQ multiplex PCR, and TCRdb kept only the in-frame ones, dropping some. Of about 3,200 clones listed, 29% were seen once; the top ten hold around 9.6%. The material sequenced was lung tumor tissue, taken before any cancer treatment. The receptors originated from a man aged 40 to 70 with stage I lung adenocarcinoma.

V gene TRBV19 combines with J gene TRBJ1-5, with unresolved D. Trimming removed 0 bases from V and 6 bases from J, with 6 bases in between. CDR1 LNHDA and CDR2 SQIVND come from the germline V gene (reference sequence). This CDR3 has 13 residues. The CDR3 spells CASSIDLSQPQHF. The CDR3 DNA sequence: TGTGCCAGTAGTATAGATCTGAGTCAGCCCCAGCATTTT.

The genes are TRBV28 and TRBJ2-7; D may match TRBD1 or TRBD2 (5 bases each). V shed 8 bases and J shed 1 base, with 15 bases lying between them. The CDR3 totals 14 residues. Germline values: CDR1 MDHEN, CDR2 SYDVKM. The CDR3 protein is CASVRDLTSYEQYF. As DNA, the CDR3 is TGTGCCAGCGTTCGGGACCTCACTTCCTACGAGCAGTACTTC. The full variable domain, completed using reference TRBV28 and TRBJ2-7, is DVKVTQSSRYLVKRTGEKVFLECVQDMDHENMFWYRQDPGLGLRLIYFSYDVKMKEKGDIPEGYSVSREKKERFSLILESASTNQTSMYLCASVRDLTSYEQYFGPGTRLTVT.

The V gene is TRBV6-8, the J gene TRBJ2-7; weak D call: TRBD1 (5 bases). There are 12 residues in the CDR3. Trimming took off 6 bases at V and 6 bases at J, with 12 bases between the two ends. The V gene's germline CDR1 is MNHGY and CDR2 SAAAGT. CDR3 sequence: CASRPDQGEQYF. The CDR3 bases are TGTGCCAGCAGACCAGATCAGGGCGAGCAGTACTTC.

The chain uses TRBV30 and TRBJ2-2, with TRBD1 as a possible D gene (6 bases). Germline V CDR1 and CDR2: GTSNPN, SVGIG (reference sequence). V was shortened by 4 bases and J by 1 base, with 10 bases between the two germline ends. This CDR3 has 14 residues. The CDR3 nucleotides are TGTGCCTGGACGGCAGGGGAGAACACCGGGGAGCTGTTTTTT. As protein: CAWTAGENTGELFF.

By share of the sample, this clone is large. The CDR3 here is CATSRDRATNEKLFF. Written as DNA, the CDR3 is TGTGCCACCAGCAGGGACAGAGCAACTAATGAAAAACTGTTTTTT. This sequence joins TRBV15 and TRBJ1-4, with D perhaps matching TRBD1 (6 bases). Germline assignment: CDR1 LNHNV and CDR2 YYDKDF (reference sequence). Trimming pared 3 bases from V and 0 bases from J, leaving 8 bases between. This CDR3 region has 15 residues.

The chain has TRBV6-8 and TRBJ2-5; 11 positions agree with TRBD1. The V segment lost 4 bases and the J segment 3 bases; nucleotides outside the gene matches: 4. This CDR3 contains 15 residues. Germline V lookup: CDR1 MNHGY, CDR2 SAAAGT. The CDR3 here is CASSSAGQGEETQYF. In nucleotides, the CDR3 is TGTGCCAGCAGTTCAGCGGGACAGGGGGAAGAGACCCAGTACTTC.

The chain recombines TRBV18 with TRBJ1-2; possible D gene TRBD1, 6 bases. CDR3 length: 15 amino acids. With 4 bases removed from V and 4 bases from J, the gap between germline ends came to 16 bases. CDR1 is KGHSH and CDR2 is LQKENI in the germline V gene. The chain's CDR3 is CASSLTYRDGYGYTF. CDR3 in DNA: TGTGCCAGCTCACTAACATACAGGGATGGCTATGGCTACACCTTC.

V gene TRBV15 combines with J gene TRBJ2-7; D may be TRBD1 (6 bases). V was cut by 6 bases and J by 3 bases, with 15 bases left in between. Germline V CDR1 and CDR2: LNHNV, YYDKDF (reference sequence). The CDR3 is made up of 14 amino acids. The CDR3 sequence: CATSIGTLNYEQYF. In DNA form, the CDR3 reads TGTGCCACCAGTATCGGGACACTCAACTACGAGCAGTACTTC.

V and J are TRBV18 and TRBJ1-2, with 7 bases identical to TRBD1. Germline V gene lookup returns CDR1 KGHSH and CDR2 LQKENI. V was clipped by 4 bases and J by 2 bases; unmatched bases: 4. The CDR3 is 14 amino acids. CDR3 region: CASSLEGANYGYTF. In DNA form, the CDR3 reads TGTGCCAGCTCACTAGAGGGGGCCAACTATGGCTACACCTTC.

A few counts support this clone. V usage is TRBV7-6 and J usage is TRBJ2-3; 8 nucleotides agree with TRBD2. After removal of 4 bases from V and 3 bases from J, the junction contained 6 bases not matched to a gene. From germline, CDR1 is SGHVS and CDR2 FNYEAQ. CDR3 length: 15 amino acids. The CDR3 DNA reads TGTGCCAGCAGCTCCTATAGCGGGGCAACAGATACGCAGTATTTT. It encodes CASSSYSGATDTQYF.

This clone ranks as large. J is TRBJ2-7 and V is TRBV11-3, with a weak D call TRBD1 (6 bases). The germline V and J ends were trimmed by 5 bases and 5 bases, with 19 bases remaining between them. The germline V gene has CDR1 SGHNT and CDR2 YENEEA. This CDR3 is 15 amino acids long. The CDR3 here is CASSPINREADEQYF. In DNA form, the CDR3 reads TGTGCCAGCAGCCCAATTAACAGGGAAGCGGACGAGCAGTACTTC.

The chain carries TRBV9 and TRBJ2-3, with 11 bases matching TRBD2. Germline V gene data show CDR1 as SGDLS and CDR2 as YYNGEE. Trimming cost V 5 bases and J 5 bases; bases outside gene matches: 10. This CDR3 has 16 amino acids. Here the CDR3 DNA reads TGTGCCAGCAGTGAAGGTAGCGGGGGGGCCGAAGATACGCAGTATTTT. Translating gives CASSEGSGGAEDTQYF.

In this sample, this clone turned up a few times. Written as DNA, the CDR3 is TGTGCCAGCAGCACGGGACAGGGCTATGGCTACACCTTC. It is translated as CASSTGQGYGYTF. The chain uses TRBV7-2 and TRBJ1-2; TRBD1 matches 9 bases. Germline V CDR1 and CDR2: SGHTA, FQGNSA. The junction had 2 bases not matched to a gene; V was cut back by 5 bases and J by 4 bases. This CDR3 is built from 13 residues.

Relative to its sample, this clone is medium-sized. This chain joins TRBV6-8 and TRBJ1-2; no firm D call. CDR1 is MNHGY and CDR2 is SAAAGT in the germline V gene. The CDR3 consists of 12 residues. Between the trimmed V and J ends, which lost 6 bases and 3 bases, there was a span of 8 bases. This CDR3 is CASSGPDYGYTF. DNA for the CDR3: TGTGCCAGCAGCGGACCCGACTATGGCTACACCTTC.

This clone qualifies as medium-sized. The J gene is TRBJ1-1, the V gene TRBV11-3; 7 bases map to TRBD1. The CDR3 is 15 residues long. Unmatched junction bases numbered 10, after V lost 3 bases and J lost 6 bases. Germline V CDR1 and CDR2: SGHNT, YENEEA. The CDR3 coding sequence is TGTGCCAGCAGCTTCGCCACTAACAGGGGCGCTGAAGCTTTCTTT. Its protein product is CASSFATNRGAEAFF.

This clone was seen a few times. The chain joins TRBV5-1 to TRBJ1-1, with a possible D match to TRBD1 (5 bases). Per the germline V gene, CDR1 is SGHRS and CDR2 is YFSETQ. The CDR3 has 15 residues. Between the trimmed V and J ends, which lost 3 bases and 0 bases, there was a span of 12 bases. In nucleotides, the CDR3 is TGCGCCAGCAGCTCAGGGTCGGCCATGAACACTGAAGCTTTCTTT. Translating gives CASSSGSAMNTEAFF.

With regard to this clone: The DNA has an unread or ambiguous base, and its residue is written X. The rearrangement joins TRBV28 to TRBJ1-1; unclear D gene. Germline lookup yields CDR1 MDHEN and CDR2 SYDVKM. This CDR3 has 14 amino acids. Trimming took off 5 bases at V and 7 bases at J, with 17 bases between the two ends. The CDR3 spells CASSTXLEVYEAFF. CDR3 in DNA: TGTGCCAGCAGTACTRATTTGGAAGTTTATGAAGCTTTCTTT.

This chain joins TRBV11-3 and TRBJ1-1, with D maybe TRBD1 (6 bases). This CDR3 has 18 residues. Trimming took off 5 bases at V and 2 bases at J, with 24 bases between the two ends. Germline V gene data show CDR1 as SGHNT and CDR2 as YENEEA. CDR3: CASSPRQLDRQDNTEAFF. The CDR3 DNA reads as TGTGCCAGCAGCCCTCGACAACTTGACCGACAGGACAACACTGAAGCTTTCTTT.

This clone was detected only once. The genes are TRBV25-1 and TRBJ1-2; D not resolved. The CDR3 covers 14 residues. CDR1 and CDR2 (germline): MGHDK, SYGVNS. The V end was cut by 5 bases, the J end by 2 bases, with 12 bases between. The CDR3 spells CASSSGGPNYGYTF. CDR3 nucleotides: TGTGCCAGCAGTTCGGGAGGGCCGAACTATGGCTACACCTTC.

This clone appeared a few times. This rearrangement joins TRBV19 to TRBJ2-1; D not certain. The CDR3 contains 15 residues. V was clipped by 3 bases and J by 4 bases, with 13 bases between them. The V gene's germline CDR1 is LNHDA and CDR2 SQIVND (reference sequence). The CDR3 DNA is TGTGCCAGTAGTATTTCGTCATACAATTACAATGAGCAGTTCTTC. As protein: CASSISSYNYNEQFF.

Only a few counts were recorded for this clone. The V call is TRBV11-3, the J call TRBJ2-1, with 10 positions matching TRBD2. The CDR3 spans 16 residues. V dropped 5 bases and J dropped 3; count of bases not matched to a gene: 7. Germline V gene sequence: CDR1 SGHNT, CDR2 YENEEA. CDR3 nucleotides: TGTGCCAGCAGCCCAAGGACTAGCGGAGTCTACAATGAGCAGTTCTTC. Translated, it gives CASSPRTSGVYNEQFF. The variable domain in full, with the rest retrieved from reference TRBV11-3 and TRBJ2-1, is EAGVVQSPRYKIIEKKQPVAFWCNPISGHNTLYWYLQNLGQGPELLIRYENEEAVDDSQLPKDRFSAERLKGVDSTLKIQPAELGDSAVYLCASSPRTSGVYNEQFFGPGTRLTVL.

The table lists this clone with a few counts. Here the CDR3 DNA reads TGTGCCAGCAGCTCACGGGGGGGAGGCACAGATACGCAGTATTTT. This translates into CASSSRGGGTDTQYF. The chain couples TRBV11-3 to TRBJ2-3; TRBD2 agrees at 8 bases. This CDR3 is 15 amino acids long. V gave up 4 bases and J gave up 1 base; unmatched junction bases: 4. Germline assignment: CDR1 SGHNT and CDR2 YENEEA.

The chain is built from TRBV6-8 and TRBJ2-1; D gene ambiguous. Trimming stripped 2 bases from V and 5 bases from J, with 13 bases between. Germline V gene sequence: CDR1 MNHGY, CDR2 SAAAGT. This CDR3 region has 15 residues. The CDR3 here is CASSYGYFGDNEQFF. In DNA form, the CDR3 reads TGTGCCAGCAGTTACGGCTACTTTGGGGACAATGAGCAGTTCTTC.

The DNA for the CDR3 is TGTGCCAGCAGTTTCGGCGGGGGAGGGAATGAGCAGTTCTTC. As protein: CASSFGGGGNEQFF. The V call is TRBV6-8, the J call TRBJ2-1; the match to TRBD2 covers 7 bases. CDR1 is MNHGY and CDR2 is SAAAGT in the germline V gene. V lost 4 bases to trimming and J lost 7 bases; unmatched junction nucleotides: 7. The CDR3 covers 14 residues.

The V call is TRBV9, the J call TRBJ2-1; TRBD1 agrees at 8 bases. The CDR3 totals 15 residues. Germline CDR1 SGDLS, CDR2 YYNGEE. Trimming removed 3 bases from V and 5 bases from J; junction bases left unmatched: 7. This CDR3 is CASSALGTGNNEQFF. DNA for the CDR3: TGTGCCAGCAGCGCCCTCGGGACAGGTAACAATGAGCAGTTCTTC.

The V call is TRBV30, the J call TRBJ1-5; unclear D gene. The CDR3 totals 15 residues. V lost 0 bases, J lost 5 bases, and 14 bases lay in between. CDR1 and CDR2 (germline): GTSNPN, SVGIG (reference sequence). The CDR3 coding sequence is TGTGCCTGGAGTGTCGGCCAGGCGAGGGATCAGCCCCAGCATTTT. This gives the protein CAWSVGQARDQPQHF. Using reference TRBV30 and TRBJ1-5 for the parts outside the CDR3, the full variable domain is SQTIHQWPATLVQPVGSPLSLECTVEGTSNPNLYWYRQAAGRGLQLLFYSVGIGQISSEVPQNLSASRPQDRQFILSSKKLLLSDSGFYLCAWSVGQARDQPQHFGDGTRLSIL.